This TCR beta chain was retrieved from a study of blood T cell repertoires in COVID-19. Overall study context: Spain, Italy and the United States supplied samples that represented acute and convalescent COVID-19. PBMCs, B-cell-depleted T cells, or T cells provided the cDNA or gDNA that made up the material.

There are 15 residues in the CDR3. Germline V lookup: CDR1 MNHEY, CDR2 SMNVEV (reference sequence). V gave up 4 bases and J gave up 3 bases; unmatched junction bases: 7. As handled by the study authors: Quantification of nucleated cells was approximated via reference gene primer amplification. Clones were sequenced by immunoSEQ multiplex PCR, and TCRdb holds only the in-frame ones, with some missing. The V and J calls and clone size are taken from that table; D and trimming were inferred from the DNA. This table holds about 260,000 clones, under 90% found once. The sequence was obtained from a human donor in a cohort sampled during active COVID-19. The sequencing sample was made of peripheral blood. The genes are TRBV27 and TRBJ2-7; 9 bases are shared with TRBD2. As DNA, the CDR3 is TGTGCCAGCAGTTACTTAGCGGGGGCCGGCTACGAGCAGTACTTC. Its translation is CASSYLAGAGYEQYF.